This TCR beta chain was profiled in a study of T cell repertoires in cytomegalovirus infection. This CDR3 spans 15 amino acids. The germline gives CDR1 LNHDA, CDR2 SQIVND (reference sequence). Trimming removed 3 bases from V and 0 bases from J, with 12 bases in between. TCRdb ran MiXCR on the reads and lists one entry per CDR3 protein. Counted here are a few hundred thousand distinct CDR3 sequences, about a sixth occurring once; the ten biggest clones make up around 13%. This clonotype was seen only a few times. The TCR comes from a human donor in good health (CMV status not recorded). Some clones in this sample may be carry-over from other donors' samples. The sample consisted of PBMCs. V gene TRBV19 combines with J gene TRBJ2-7; a possible D gene is TRBD2 (6 bases). CDR3 region: CASSIVTGDSYEQYF. DNA of the CDR3: TGTGCCAGTAGTATTGTGACGGGGGACTCCTACGAGCAGTACTTC.